The clone carrying this TCR beta chain has only a few counts. The data were obtained in a study of T cells after yellow fever vaccination. A single record per CDR3 protein comes from TCRdb applying MiXCR to the 5' RACE reads. The sample contains approximately 550,000 distinct CDR3 sequences, around an eighth of which appear only once. This receptor was obtained from a man younger than 45 who received the YFV17D yellow fever vaccine. Sample: PBMCs, taken on the day of the yellow fever booster vaccination.

Here the CDR3 reads CSAREWRHRYEQYF. As DNA, the CDR3 is TGCAGTGCTAGAGAGTGGCGACACCGTTACGAGCAGTACTTC. V usage is TRBV20-1 and J usage is TRBJ2-7; D is ambiguous. V lost 0 bases, J lost 4 bases, and 13 bases lay in between. Germline lookup yields CDR1 DFQATT and CDR2 SNEGSKA (reference sequence). This CDR3 comprises 14 residues.